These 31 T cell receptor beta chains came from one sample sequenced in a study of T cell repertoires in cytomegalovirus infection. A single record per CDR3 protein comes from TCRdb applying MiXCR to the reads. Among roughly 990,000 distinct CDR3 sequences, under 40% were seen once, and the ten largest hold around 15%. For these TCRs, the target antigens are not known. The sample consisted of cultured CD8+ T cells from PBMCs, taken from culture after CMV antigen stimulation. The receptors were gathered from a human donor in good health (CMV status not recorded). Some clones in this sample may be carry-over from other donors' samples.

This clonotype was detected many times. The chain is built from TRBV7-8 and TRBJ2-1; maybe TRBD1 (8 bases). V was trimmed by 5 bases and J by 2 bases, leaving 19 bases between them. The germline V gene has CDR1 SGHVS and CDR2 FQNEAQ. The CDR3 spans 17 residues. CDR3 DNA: TGTGCCAGCAGCACTAGAGGGGGGGGACAGGCCTACAATGAGCAGTTCTTC. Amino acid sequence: CASSTRGGGQAYNEQFF.

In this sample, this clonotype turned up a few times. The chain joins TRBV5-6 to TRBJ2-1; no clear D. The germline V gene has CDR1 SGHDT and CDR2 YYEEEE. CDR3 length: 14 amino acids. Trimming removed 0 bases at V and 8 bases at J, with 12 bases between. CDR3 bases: TGTGCCAGCAGCTTGGCCGACCTGATCGATGAGCAGTTCTTC. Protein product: CASSLADLIDEQFF. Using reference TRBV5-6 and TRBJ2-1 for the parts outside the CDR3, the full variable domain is DAGVTQSPTHLIKTRGQQVTLRCSPKSGHDTVSWYQQALGQGPQFIFQYYEEEERQRGNFPDRFSGHQFPNYSSELNVNALLLGDSALYLCASSLADLIDEQFFGPGTRLTVL.

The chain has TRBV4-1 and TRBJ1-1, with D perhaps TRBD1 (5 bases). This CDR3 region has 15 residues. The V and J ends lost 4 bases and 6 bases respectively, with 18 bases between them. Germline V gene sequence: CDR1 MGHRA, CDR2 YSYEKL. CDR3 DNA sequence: TGCGCCAGCAGCCTCGGACGGGGAGGGGATGCTGAAGCTTTCTTT. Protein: CASSLGRGGDAEAFF.

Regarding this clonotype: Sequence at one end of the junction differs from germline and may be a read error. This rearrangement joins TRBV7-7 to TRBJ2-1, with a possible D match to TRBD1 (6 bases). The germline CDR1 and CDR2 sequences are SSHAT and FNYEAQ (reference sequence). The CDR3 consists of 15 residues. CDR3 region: CASSLGQPGANEQFF. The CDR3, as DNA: TGTGCTAGCAGCTTAGGACAGCCAGGGGCCAATGAGCAGTTCTTC.

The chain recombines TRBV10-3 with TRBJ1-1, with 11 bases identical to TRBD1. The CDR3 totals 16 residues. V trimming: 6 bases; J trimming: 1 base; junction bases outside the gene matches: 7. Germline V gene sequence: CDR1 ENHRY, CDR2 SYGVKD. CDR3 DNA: TGTGCCATCAGCCTGGACAGGGGGCCGGGGAACACTGAAGCTTTCTTT. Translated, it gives CAISLDRGPGNTEAFF.

CDR3: CASSERGAYEQYV. DNA for the CDR3: TGTGCCAGCAGTGAGAGGGGGGCCTACGAGCAGTACGTC. The genes are TRBV6-1 and TRBJ2-7; tentatively, D is TRBD1 or TRBD2 (6 bases each). The V and J ends lost 3 bases and 2 bases respectively, with 8 bases between them. Germline V lookup: CDR1 MNHNS, CDR2 SASEGT. CDR3 size: 13 residues.

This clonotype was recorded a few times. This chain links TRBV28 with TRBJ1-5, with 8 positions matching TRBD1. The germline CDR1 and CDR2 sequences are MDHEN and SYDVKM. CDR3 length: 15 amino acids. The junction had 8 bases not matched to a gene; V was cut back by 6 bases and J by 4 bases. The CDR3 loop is CASSPTGDGNQPQHF. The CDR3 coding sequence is TGTGCCAGCAGCCCGACAGGGGATGGGAATCAGCCCCAGCATTTT.

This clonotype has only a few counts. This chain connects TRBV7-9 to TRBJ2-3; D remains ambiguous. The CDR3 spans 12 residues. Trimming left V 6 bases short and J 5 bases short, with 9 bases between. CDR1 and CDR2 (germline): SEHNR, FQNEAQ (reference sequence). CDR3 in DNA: TGTGCCAGCAGTCGAAGTATAGATACGCAGTATTTT. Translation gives CASSRSIDTQYF.

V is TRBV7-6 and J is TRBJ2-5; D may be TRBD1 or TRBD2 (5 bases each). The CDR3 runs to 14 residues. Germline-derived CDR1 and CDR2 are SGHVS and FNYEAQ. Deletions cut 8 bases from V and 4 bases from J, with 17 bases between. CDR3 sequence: CASGDATGGETQYF. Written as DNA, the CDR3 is TGTGCCAGCGGCGACGCCACAGGAGGAGAGACCCAGTACTTC. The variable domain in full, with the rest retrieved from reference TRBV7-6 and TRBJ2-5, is GAGVSQSPRYKVTKRGQDVALRCDPISGHVSLYWYRQALGQGPEFLTYFNYEAQQDKSGLPNDRFSAERPEGSISTLTIQRTEQRDSAMYRCASGDATGGETQYFGPGTRLLVL.

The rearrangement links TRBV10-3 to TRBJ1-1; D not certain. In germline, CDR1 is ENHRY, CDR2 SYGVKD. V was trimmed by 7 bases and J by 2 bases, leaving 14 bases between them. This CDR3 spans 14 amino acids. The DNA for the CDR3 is TGTGCCATCACCGAACTTAAGAAAAACACTGAAGCTTTCTTT. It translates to CAITELKKNTEAFF.

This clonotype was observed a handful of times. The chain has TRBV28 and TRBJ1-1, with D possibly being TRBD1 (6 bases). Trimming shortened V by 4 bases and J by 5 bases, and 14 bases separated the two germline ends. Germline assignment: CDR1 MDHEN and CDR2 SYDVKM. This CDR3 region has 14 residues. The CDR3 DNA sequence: TGTGCCAGCAGTTCCCCGAGGGGGGGAACTGAAGCTTTCTTT. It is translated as CASSSPRGGTEAFF.

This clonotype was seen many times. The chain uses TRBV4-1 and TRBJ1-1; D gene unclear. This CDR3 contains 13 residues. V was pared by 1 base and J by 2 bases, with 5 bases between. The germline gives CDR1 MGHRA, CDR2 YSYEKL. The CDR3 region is CASSQGPNTEAFF. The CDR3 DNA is TGCGCCAGCAGCCAAGGACCAAACACTGAAGCTTTCTTT.

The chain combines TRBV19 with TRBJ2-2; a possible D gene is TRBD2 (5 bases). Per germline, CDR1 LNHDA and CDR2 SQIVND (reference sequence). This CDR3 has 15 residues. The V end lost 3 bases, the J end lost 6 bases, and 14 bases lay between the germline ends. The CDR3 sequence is CASSIVGPGSGELFF. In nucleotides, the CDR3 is TGTGCCAGTAGTATCGTGGGCCCGGGGTCCGGGGAGCTGTTTTTT.

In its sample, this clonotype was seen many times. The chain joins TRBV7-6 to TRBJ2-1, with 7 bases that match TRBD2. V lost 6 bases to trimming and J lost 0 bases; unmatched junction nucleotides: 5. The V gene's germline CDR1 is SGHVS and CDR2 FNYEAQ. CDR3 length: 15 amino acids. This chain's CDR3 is CASRTLAASYNEQFF. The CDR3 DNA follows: TGTGCCAGCAGGACCCTAGCGGCCTCCTACAATGAGCAGTTCTTC.

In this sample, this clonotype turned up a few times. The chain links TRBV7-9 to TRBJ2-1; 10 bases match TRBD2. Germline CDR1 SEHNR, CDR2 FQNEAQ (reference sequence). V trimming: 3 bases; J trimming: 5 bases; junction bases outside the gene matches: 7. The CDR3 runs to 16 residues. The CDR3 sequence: CASSFLSGGAHNEQFF. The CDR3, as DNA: TGTGCCAGCAGCTTCCTCAGCGGGGGGGCTCACAATGAGCAGTTCTTC.

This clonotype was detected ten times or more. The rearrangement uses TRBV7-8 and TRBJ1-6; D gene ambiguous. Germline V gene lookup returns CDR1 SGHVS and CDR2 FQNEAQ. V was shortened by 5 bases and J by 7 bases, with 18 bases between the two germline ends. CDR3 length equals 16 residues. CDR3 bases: TGTGCCAGCAGCCCACACGGACCTCTCGGAAATTCACCCCTCCACTTT. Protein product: CASSPHGPLGNSPLHF.

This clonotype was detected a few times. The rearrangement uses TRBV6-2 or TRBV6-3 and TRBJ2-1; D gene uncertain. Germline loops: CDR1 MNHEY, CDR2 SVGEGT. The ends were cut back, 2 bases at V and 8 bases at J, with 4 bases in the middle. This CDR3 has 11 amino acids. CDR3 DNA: TGTGCCAGCAGTTACCCCCATGAGCAGTTCTTC. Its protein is CASSYPHEQFF.

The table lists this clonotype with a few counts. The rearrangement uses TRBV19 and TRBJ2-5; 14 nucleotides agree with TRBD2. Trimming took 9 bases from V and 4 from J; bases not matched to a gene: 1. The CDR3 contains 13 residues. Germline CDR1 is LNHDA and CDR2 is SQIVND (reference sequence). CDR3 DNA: TGTGCCAGCGGACTAGCGGGGGGAGAGACCCAGTACTTC. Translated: CASGLAGGETQYF.

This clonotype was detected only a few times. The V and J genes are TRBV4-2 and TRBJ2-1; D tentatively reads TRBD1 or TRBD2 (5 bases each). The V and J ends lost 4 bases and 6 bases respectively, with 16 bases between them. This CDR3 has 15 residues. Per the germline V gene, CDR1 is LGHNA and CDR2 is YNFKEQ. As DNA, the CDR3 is TGTGCCAGCAGCCGACGAGAGAGGGGCGTCAATGAGCAGTTCTTC. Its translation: CASSRRERGVNEQFF.

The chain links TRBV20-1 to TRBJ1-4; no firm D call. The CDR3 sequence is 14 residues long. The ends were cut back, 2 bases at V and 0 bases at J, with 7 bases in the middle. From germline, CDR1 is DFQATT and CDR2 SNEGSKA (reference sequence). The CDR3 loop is CSARQVATNEKLFF. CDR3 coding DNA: TGCAGTGCTAGACAGGTTGCAACTAATGAAAAACTGTTTTTT.

The DNA of the CDR3 is TGTGCCAGCAGTTTAGTGGCCCAAAGGGAGGGCATTCAGTACTTC. This encodes CASSLVAQREGIQYF. The gene calls are TRBV28 and TRBJ2-4; TRBD2 matches 7 bases. Per the germline V gene, CDR1 is MDHEN and CDR2 is SYDVKM. Trimming removed 2 bases from V and 9 bases from J; junction bases left unmatched: 10. The CDR3 consists of 15 residues.

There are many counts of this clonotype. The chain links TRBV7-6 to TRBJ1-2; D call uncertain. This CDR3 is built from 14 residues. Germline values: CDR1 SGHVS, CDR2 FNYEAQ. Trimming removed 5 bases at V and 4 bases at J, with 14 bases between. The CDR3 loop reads CASSQEQAGYGYTF. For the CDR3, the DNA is TGTGCCAGCAGCCAGGAGCAGGCAGGCTATGGCTACACCTTC.

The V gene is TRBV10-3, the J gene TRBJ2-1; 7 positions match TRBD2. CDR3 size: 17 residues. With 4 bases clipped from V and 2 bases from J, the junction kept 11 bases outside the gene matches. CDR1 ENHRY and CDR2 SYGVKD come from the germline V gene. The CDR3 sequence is CAISGQLTGTTYNEQFF. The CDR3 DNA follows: TGTGCCATCAGTGGGCAACTTACCGGGACTACCTACAATGAGCAGTTCTTC.

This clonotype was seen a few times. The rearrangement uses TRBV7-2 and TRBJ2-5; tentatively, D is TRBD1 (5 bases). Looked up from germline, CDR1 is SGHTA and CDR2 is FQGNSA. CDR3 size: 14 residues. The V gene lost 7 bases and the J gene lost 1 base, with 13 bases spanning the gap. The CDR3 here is CASKRPGRQETQYF. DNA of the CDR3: TGTGCCAGCAAAAGGCCAGGGCGCCAAGAGACCCAGTACTTC.

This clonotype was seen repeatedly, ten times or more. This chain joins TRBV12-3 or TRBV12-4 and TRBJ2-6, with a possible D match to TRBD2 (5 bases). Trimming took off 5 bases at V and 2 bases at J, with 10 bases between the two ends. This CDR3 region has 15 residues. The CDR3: CASSHSGTGANVLTF. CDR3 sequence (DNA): TGTGCCAGCAGTCATTCCGGGACTGGGGCCAACGTCCTGACTTTC.

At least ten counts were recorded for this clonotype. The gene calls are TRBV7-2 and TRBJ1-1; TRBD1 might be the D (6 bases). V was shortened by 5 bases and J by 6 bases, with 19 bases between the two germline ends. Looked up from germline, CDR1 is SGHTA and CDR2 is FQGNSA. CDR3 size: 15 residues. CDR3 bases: TGTGCCAGCAGCCCCCCGGGAGGGGGGTGGGCTGAAGCTTTCTTT. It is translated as CASSPPGGGWAEAFF.

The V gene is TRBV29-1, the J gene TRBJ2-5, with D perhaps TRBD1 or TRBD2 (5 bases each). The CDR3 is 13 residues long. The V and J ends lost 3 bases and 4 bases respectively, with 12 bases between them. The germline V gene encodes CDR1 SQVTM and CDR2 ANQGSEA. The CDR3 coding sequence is TGCAGCGTTGACGGGGAAAGGGGAGAGACCCAGTACTTC. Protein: CSVDGERGETQYF. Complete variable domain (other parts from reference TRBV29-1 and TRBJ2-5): SAVISQKPSRDICQRGTSLTIQCQVDSQVTMMFWYRQQPGQSLTLIATANQGSEATYESGFVIDKFPISRPNLTFSTLTVSNMSPEDSSIYLCSVDGERGETQYFGPGTRLLVL.

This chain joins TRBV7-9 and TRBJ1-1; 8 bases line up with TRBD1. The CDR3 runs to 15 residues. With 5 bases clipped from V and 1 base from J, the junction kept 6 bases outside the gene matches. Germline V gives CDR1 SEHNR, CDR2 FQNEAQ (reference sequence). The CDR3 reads CASSPTGQENTEAFF. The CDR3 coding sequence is TGTGCCAGCAGCCCGACGGGACAGGAGAACACTGAAGCTTTCTTT. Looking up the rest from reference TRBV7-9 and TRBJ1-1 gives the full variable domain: DTGVSQNPRHKITKRGQNVTFRCDPISEHNRLYWYRQTLGQGPEFLTYFQNEAQLEKSRLLSDRFSAERPKGSFSTLEIQRTEQGDSAMYLCASSPTGQENTEAFFGQGTRLTVV.

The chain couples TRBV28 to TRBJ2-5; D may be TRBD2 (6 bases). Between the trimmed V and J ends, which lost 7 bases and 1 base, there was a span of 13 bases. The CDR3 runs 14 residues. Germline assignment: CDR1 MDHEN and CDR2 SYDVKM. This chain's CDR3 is CASMVSGGQETQYF. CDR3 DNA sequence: TGTGCCAGCATGGTATCCGGGGGCCAAGAGACCCAGTACTTC.

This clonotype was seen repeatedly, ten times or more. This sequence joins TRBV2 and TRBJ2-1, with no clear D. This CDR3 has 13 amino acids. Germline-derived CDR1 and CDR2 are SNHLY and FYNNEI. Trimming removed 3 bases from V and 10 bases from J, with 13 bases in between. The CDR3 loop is CASSDPGLREQFF. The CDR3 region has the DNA TGTGCCAGCAGTGATCCCGGGCTTAGGGAGCAGTTCTTC.

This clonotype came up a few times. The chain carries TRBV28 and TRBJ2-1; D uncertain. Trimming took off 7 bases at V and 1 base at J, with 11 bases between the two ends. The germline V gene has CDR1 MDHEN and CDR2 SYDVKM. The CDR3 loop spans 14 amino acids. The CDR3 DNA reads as TGTGCCAGCAACGGCCCTGGTTCCTACAATGAGCAGTTCTTC. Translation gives CASNGPGSYNEQFF.